These 14 T cell receptor beta chains came from one sample sequenced in a study of identical twins. TCRdb re-called the 5' RACE reads through MiXCR, storing one row per CDR3 protein. The sample includes approximately 220,000 distinct CDR3 sequences, approximately 8% seen only once; the top ten take under 7%. This sample also appeared in a second study, on yellow fever vaccine responses in identical twins.

Sequencing was done on a sample of CD8+ T cells sorted from blood. The source of these receptors is a woman younger than 35 in good health.

This clonotype was recorded at least ten times. This CDR3 is CASSQTSGKVNEQFF. CDR3 in DNA: TGTGCCAGCAGCCAAACTAGCGGGAAGGTCAATGAGCAGTTCTTC. The chain links TRBV3-1 to TRBJ2-1, with 10 bases fitting TRBD2. Germline V CDR1 and CDR2: LGHDT, YNNKEL (reference sequence). The CDR3 consists of 15 residues. With 2 bases clipped from V and 6 bases from J, the junction kept 4 bases outside the gene matches.

This clonotype was picked up a small number of times. V and J are TRBV15 and TRBJ1-2; TRBD1 is a possible D gene (5 bases). This CDR3 is built from 12 residues. V was shortened by 0 bases and J by 7 bases, with 6 bases between the two germline ends. CDR1 is LNHNV, CDR2 YYDKDF, per germline (reference sequence). The CDR3 reads CATSRDGGGYTF. The DNA of the CDR3 is TGTGCCACCAGCAGAGACGGGGGTGGCTACACCTTC.

This clonotype appeared many times. V is TRBV28 and J is TRBJ1-4; perhaps TRBD1 as D (6 bases). Germline V gene lookup returns CDR1 MDHEN and CDR2 SYDVKM. The CDR3 is 14 amino acids. The V end lost 2 bases, the J end lost 8 bases, and 12 bases lay between the germline ends. The DNA of the CDR3 is TGTGCCAGCAGTTTAACAGGGAGGAGGGAAAAACTGTTTTTT. Translation: CASSLTGRREKLFF.

The V call is TRBV4-2, the J call TRBJ2-3; possible D gene TRBD2, 5 bases. Trimming stripped 0 bases from V and 11 bases from J, with 9 bases between. This CDR3 is built from 12 residues. The V gene's germline CDR1 is LGHNA and CDR2 YNFKEQ. The CDR3 coding sequence is TGTGCCAGCAGCCAAGATGGGAGACGGCAGTATTTT. Translating it yields CASSQDGRRQYF.

The chain carries TRBV7-8 and TRBJ2-1, with 7 bases that match TRBD2. With V trimmed by 0 bases and J by 5 bases, 7 bases remained unmatched. CDR3 length: 16 amino acids. Germline V gives CDR1 SGHVS, CDR2 FQNEAQ. The DNA of the CDR3 is TGTGCCAGCAGCTTAGCGGTGGGAGGGCCCAACAATGAGCAGTTCTTC. It specifies CASSLAVGGPNNEQFF.

This clonotype was seen at least ten times. The chain uses TRBV24-1 and TRBJ2-1; D ambiguous. Trimming cost V 5 bases and J 2 bases, with 9 bases left between them. The CDR3 consists of 14 residues. Germline assignment: CDR1 KGHDR and CDR2 SFDVKD. CDR3 protein: CATSGRHTYNEQFF. DNA of the CDR3: TGTGCCACCAGTGGTCGACATACCTACAATGAGCAGTTCTTC.

This clonotype has more than one count but fewer than ten. CDR3 amino acids: CASSQASRRGEDEKLFF. The CDR3 bases are TGTGCCAGCAGCCAAGCCTCTCGTAGAGGGGAAGATGAAAAACTGTTTTTT. The V gene is TRBV3-1, the J gene TRBJ1-4; tentative D call: TRBD1 (5 bases). The V end was cut by 1 base, the J end by 6 bases, with 18 bases between. CDR3 length equals 17 residues. Germline V gene lookup returns CDR1 LGHDT and CDR2 YNNKEL (reference sequence). Supplemented by reference TRBV3-1 and TRBJ1-4, the full variable domain reads DTAVSQTPKYLVTQMGNDKSIKCEQNLGHDTMYWYKQDSKKFLKIMFSYNNKELIINETVPNRFSPKSPDKAHLNLHINSLELGDSAVYFCASSQASRRGEDEKLFFGSGTQLSVL.

This clonotype was detected only a few times. The chain carries TRBV12-3 or TRBV12-4 and TRBJ2-1, with 9 positions matching TRBD1. The CDR3 totals 14 residues. Trimming took 6 bases from V and 6 from J; bases not matched to a gene: 6. CDR3 DNA sequence: TGTGCCAGCAGGACCGGGACAGGGATCAATGAGCAGTTCTTC. Translated, it gives CASRTGTGINEQFF.

This clonotype has a handful of counts. The gene calls are TRBV15 and TRBJ1-4; D perhaps matches TRBD1 (5 bases). The V gene lost 5 bases and the J gene lost 0 bases, with 10 bases spanning the gap. The CDR3 spans 15 residues. Germline V gene lookup returns CDR1 LNHNV and CDR2 YYDKDF (reference sequence). In DNA, the CDR3 is TGTGCCACCAGCGGTCCCAGGGCAACTAATGAAAAACTGTTTTTT. It encodes CATSGPRATNEKLFF.

This clonotype was seen only a few times. The chain combines TRBV7-3 with TRBJ2-5; D is unclear. The CDR3 covers 11 residues. The ends were cut back, 5 bases at V and 9 bases at J, with 10 bases in the middle. Germline assignment: CDR1 SGHTA and CDR2 FQGTGA. The CDR3 loop is CASSPYISQYF. The CDR3 DNA is TGTGCCAGCAGCCCTTATATCTCCCAGTACTTC.

This clonotype was seen ten or more times. The V gene is TRBV7-9, the J gene TRBJ1-5, with D hard to call. The CDR3 runs 14 residues. CDR1 is SEHNR and CDR2 is FQNEAQ in the germline V gene (reference sequence). V dropped 5 bases and J dropped 5 bases, with 13 bases sitting between them. In nucleotides, the CDR3 is TGTGCCAGCAGCCCGAGTGAAACGTATCAGCCCCAGCATTTT. Its protein is CASSPSETYQPQHF.

This chain joins TRBV13 and TRBJ2-7; 9 nucleotides match TRBD1. This CDR3 has 15 amino acids. Germline CDR1 is PRHDT and CDR2 is FYEKMQ (reference sequence). J was trimmed by 4 bases and V by 1 base; bases with no gene match: 5. CDR3: CASSLVGTGRYEQYV. The CDR3 coding sequence is TGTGCCAGCAGCTTAGTAGGGACAGGGAGGTACGAGCAGTACGTC.

The V gene is TRBV9, the J gene TRBJ1-5; no firm D call. Per the germline V gene, CDR1 is SGDLS and CDR2 is YYNGEE. This CDR3 comprises 15 residues. V lost 0 bases and J 0 bases, leaving 7 bases between the germline ends. The CDR3 DNA reads TGTGCCAGCAGCGTAGGCAGTTATAGCAATCAGCCCCAGCATTTT. It specifies CASSVGSYSNQPQHF.

There are a few counts of this clonotype. The rearrangement uses TRBV6-4 and TRBJ2-2; no definite D call. CDR3 size: 14 residues. V lost 0 bases, J lost 6 bases, and 8 bases lay in between. CDR1 is MRHNA, CDR2 SNTAGT, per germline. In nucleotides, the CDR3 is TGTGCCAGCAGTGACTCGTATGGGGCCGGGGAGCTGTTTTTT. Its translation is CASSDSYGAGELFF.